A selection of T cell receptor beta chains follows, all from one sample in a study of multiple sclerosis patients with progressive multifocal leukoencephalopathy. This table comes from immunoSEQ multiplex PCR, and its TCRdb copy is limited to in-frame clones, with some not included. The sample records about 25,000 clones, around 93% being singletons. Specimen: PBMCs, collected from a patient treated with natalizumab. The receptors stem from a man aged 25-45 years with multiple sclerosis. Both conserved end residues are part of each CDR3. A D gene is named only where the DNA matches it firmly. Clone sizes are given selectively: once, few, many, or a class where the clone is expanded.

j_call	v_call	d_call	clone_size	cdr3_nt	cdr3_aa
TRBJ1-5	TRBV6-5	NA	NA	TGTGCCAGCAGTCACGGACAGACTAGCAATCAGCCCCAGCATTTT	CASSHGQTSNQPQHF
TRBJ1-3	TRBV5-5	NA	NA	TGTGCCAGCACCCCGGACCCCACTCTGGGAGGAAACACCATATATTTT	CASTPDPTLGGNTIYF
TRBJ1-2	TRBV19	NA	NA	TGTGCCAGTAGTGAGACCACCTATGGCTACACCTTC	CASSETTYGYTF
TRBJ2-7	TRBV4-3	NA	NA	TGCGCCAGCAGCCAAGGCCGGGGCGCCTACGAGCAGTACTTC	CASSQGRGAYEQYF
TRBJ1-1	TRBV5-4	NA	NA	TGTGCCAGCAGCTTGGAACTCACTGAAGCTTTCTTT	CASSLELTEAFF
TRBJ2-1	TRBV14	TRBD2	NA	TGTGCCAGCAGCCAAGGGACTAGCGGGAGTTATGAGCAGTTCTTC	CASSQGTSGSYEQFF
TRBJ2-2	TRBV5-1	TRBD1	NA	TGCGCCAGCAGCTTTACAGGGGGAGGCGGGGAGCTGTTTTTT	CASSFTGGGGELFF
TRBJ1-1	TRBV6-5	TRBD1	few	TGTGCCAGCAGGGGGATACAGGGGGCCACTGAAGCTTTCTTT	CASRGIQGATEAFF
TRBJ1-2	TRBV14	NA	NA	TGTGCCAGCAGCCCGGGGGTTTCCTATGGCTACACCTTC	CASSPGVSYGYTF
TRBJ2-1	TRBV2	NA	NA	TGTGCCAGCAGTGTATCCTACCCCGATGAGCAGTTCTTC	CASSVSYPDEQFF
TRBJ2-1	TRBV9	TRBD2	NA	TGTGCCAGCAGCTCTCGACTAGCGGAACCCTACAATGAGCAGTTCTTC	CASSSRLAEPYNEQFF
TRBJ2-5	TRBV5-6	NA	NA	TGTGCCAGCAGCCGCGGGACAGAAGAGACCCAGTACTTC	CASSRGTEETQYF
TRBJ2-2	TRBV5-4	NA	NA	TGTGCCAGCAGCCCCTTTAGGAACACCGGGGAGCTGTTTTTT	CASSPFRNTGELFF
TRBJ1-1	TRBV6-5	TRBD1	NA	TGTGCCAGCAGTTACCGGCAGGGGGTCATGAACACTGAAGCTTTCTTT	CASSYRQGVMNTEAFF
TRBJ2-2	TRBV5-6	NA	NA	TGTGCCAGCAGCTTGGCCACCGGGGAGCTGTTTTTT	CASSLATGELFF
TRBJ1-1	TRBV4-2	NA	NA	TGTGCCAGCAGCCCTATCCAGCTGGCGAACACTGAAGCCTTCTTT	CASSPIQLANTEAFF
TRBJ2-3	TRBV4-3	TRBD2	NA	TGCGCCAGCAGCCCAACTCTCACTAGCGGGATTATAGATACGCAGTATTTT	CASSPTLTSGIIDTQYF
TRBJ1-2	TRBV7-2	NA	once	TGTGCCAGCGGAAAAACAGTCGCCTATGGCTACACCTTC	CASGKTVAYGYTF
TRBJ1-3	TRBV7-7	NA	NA	TGTGCTAGCAGCCCCCTTTTCTCTGGAAACACCATATATTTT	CASSPLFSGNTIYF
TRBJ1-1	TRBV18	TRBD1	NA	TGTGCCAGCTCACCACCTCAGGGGGCTCTTGCCACTGAAGCTTTCTTT	CASSPPQGALATEAFF
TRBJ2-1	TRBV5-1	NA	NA	TGCGCCAGCAGCTTGGGCGGTCCTGAGCAGTTCTTC	CASSLGGPEQFF
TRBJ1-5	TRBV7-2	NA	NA	TGTGCCAGCAGCCCCATCAATCAGCCCCAGCATTTT	CASSPINQPQHF
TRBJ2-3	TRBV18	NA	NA	TGTGCCAGCTCACTCACGACAGACAGCACAGATACGCAGTATTTT	CASSLTTDSTDTQYF
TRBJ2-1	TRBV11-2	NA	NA	TGTGCCAGCAGCTTAAAACGGACAGTATACAATGAGCAGTTCTTC	CASSLKRTVYNEQFF
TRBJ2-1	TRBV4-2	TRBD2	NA	TGTGCCAGCAGCCAAGATGGGGGACTAGCAACCTACAATGAGCAGTTCTTC	CASSQDGGLATYNEQFF
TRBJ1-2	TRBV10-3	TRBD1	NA	TGTGCCTCCACCGGGACAGGGGCCTTCTATGGCTACACCTTC	CASTGTGAFYGYTF
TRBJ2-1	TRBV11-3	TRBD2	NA	TGTGCCAGCAGCCAGGGACTAGCGGGAGCCAATGAGCAGTTCTTC	CASSQGLAGANEQFF
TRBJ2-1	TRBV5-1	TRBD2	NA	TGCGCCAGCAGCGCCACCGCTAGCGGTCCCTACAATGAGCAGTTCTTC	CASSATASGPYNEQFF
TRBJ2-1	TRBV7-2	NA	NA	TGTGCCAGCAGCTTAGCCTCCTCCCGTAGATACCAAAGCTCCTACAATGAGCAGTTCTTC	CASSLASSRRYQSSYNEQFF
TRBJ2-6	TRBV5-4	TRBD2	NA	TGTGCCAGCAGCTTAGGGCTAGCGGGGTACTCTGGGGCCAACGTCCTGACTTTC	CASSLGLAGYSGANVLTF
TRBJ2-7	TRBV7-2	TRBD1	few	TGTGCCAGCAGCTTCCGACAGGGCAGGACCTACGAGCAGTACTTC	CASSFRQGRTYEQYF
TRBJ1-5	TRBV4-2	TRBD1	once	TGTGCCAGCAGCCAAGATACAGGGGCGTTTCAAGAGCCCCAGCATTTT	CASSQDTGAFQEPQHF
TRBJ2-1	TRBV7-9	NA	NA	TGTGCCAGCAGCTTTGGCGGGGCATACAATGAGCAGTTCTTC	CASSFGGAYNEQFF
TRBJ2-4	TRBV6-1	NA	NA	TGTGCCAGCAGTGAAGCTTCGGGTGGTAACATTCAGTACTTC	CASSEASGGNIQYF
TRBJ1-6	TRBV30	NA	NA	TGTGCCTGGAGTGTAGGGGACATTTCACCCCTCCACTTT	CAWSVGDISPLHF
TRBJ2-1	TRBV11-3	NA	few	TGTGCCAGCAGTTCCCGGCACTCCTACAATGAGCAGTTCTTC	CASSSRHSYNEQFF
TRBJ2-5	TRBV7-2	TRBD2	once	TGTGCCAGCAGCCCTAGCGGGAGGGGGAAGACCCAGTACTTC	CASSPSGRGKTQYF
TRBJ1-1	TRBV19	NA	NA	TGTGCCAGTAGGACGACGGCCACTGAAGCTTTCTTT	CASRTTATEAFF
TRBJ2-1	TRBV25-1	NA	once	TGTGCCAGCAGTGATGATAGCGGAAGAAATGAGCAGTTCTTC	CASSDDSGRNEQFF
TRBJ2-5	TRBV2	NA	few	TGTGCCAGCAGTGAACAAGAGACCCAGTACTTC	CASSEQETQYF
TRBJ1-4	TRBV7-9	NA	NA	TGTGCCAGCAGCTTAGCGGAGCTCCGGAATGAAAAACTGTTTTTT	CASSLAELRNEKLFF
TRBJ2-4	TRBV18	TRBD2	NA	TGTGCCAGCTCACCCGGTACTAGCGCTAAAAACATTCAGTACTTC	CASSPGTSAKNIQYF
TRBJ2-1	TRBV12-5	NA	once	TGTGCTAGTGGTTTGGCGTACAATGAGCAGTTCTTC	CASGLAYNEQFF
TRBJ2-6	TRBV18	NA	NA	TGTGCCAGCTCACCGATCGACATCTCTGGGGCCAACGTCCTGACTTTC	CASSPIDISGANVLTF
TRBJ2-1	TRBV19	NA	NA	TGTGCCAGTTATAGCGGTCGGAGCTCCTACAATGAGCAGTTCTTC	CASYSGRSSYNEQFF
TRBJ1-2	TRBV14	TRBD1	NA	TGTGCCAGCAGCCGAGAGACAGGGGTCAACTATGGCTACACCTTC	CASSRETGVNYGYTF
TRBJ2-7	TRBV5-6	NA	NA	TGTGCCAGCAGCTTGGCGCACCCGGATGAGCAGTACTTC	CASSLAHPDEQYF
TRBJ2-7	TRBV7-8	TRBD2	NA	TGTGCCAGCAGCCTGCCTAGCGGGAGCCCCTACGAGCAGTACTTC	CASSLPSGSPYEQYF
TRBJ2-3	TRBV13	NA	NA	TGTGCCAGCAGCTCCTGGGGTGGAGACGGCCCGGGTACGCAGTATTTT	CASSSWGGDGPGTQYF
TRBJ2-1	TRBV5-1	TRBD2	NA	TGCGCCAGCACGCTAGCGGGAGGTTCCTACAATGAGCAGTTCTTC	CASTLAGGSYNEQFF
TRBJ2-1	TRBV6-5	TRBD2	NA	TGTGCCAGCAGTACCCTAGCGGGCTCCTACAATGAGCAGTTCTTC	CASSTLAGSYNEQFF
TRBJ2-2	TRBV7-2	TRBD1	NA	TGTGCCAGCAGCTTGTCAGGGGGCGTCACCGGGGAGCTGTTTTTT	CASSLSGGVTGELFF
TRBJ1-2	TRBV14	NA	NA	TGTGCCAGCAGCCATGCCAAGGGTACAGTCAGCTTGTACTATGGCTACACCTTC	CASSHAKGTVSLYYGYTF